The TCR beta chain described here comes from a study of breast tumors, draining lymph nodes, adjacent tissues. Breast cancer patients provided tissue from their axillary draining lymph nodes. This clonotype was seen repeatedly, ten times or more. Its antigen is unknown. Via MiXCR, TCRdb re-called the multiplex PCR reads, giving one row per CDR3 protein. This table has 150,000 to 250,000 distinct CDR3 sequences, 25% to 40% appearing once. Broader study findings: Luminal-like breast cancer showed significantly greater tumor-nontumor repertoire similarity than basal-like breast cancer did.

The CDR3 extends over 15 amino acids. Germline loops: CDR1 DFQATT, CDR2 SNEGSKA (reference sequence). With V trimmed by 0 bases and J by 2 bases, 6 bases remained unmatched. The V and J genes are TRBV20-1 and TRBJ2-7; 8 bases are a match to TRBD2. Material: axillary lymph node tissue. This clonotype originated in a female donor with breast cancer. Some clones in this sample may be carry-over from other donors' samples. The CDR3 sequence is CSARDVREGTYEQYF. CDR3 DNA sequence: TGCAGTGCTAGAGATGTCCGGGAGGGGACCTACGAGCAGTACTTC.